This T cell receptor (beta chain) was captured by sequencing in a study of control samples from healthy donors and cancer patients. TCRdb keeps only in-frame clones here, not all; method: immunoSEQ multiplex PCR. The data hold about 97,000 clones, with around 88% observed a single time. Trimming left V 4 bases short and J 0 bases short, with 4 bases between. The CDR3 is 13 amino acids. Germline V gene data show CDR1 as SGHAT and CDR2 as FQNNGV. The clonotype was recovered from a man younger than 45 in good health. Sequencing was performed on blood. V and J are TRBV11-2 and TRBJ2-4, with D hard to call. The CDR3: CASSSLAKNIQYF. The CDR3, as DNA: TGTGCCAGCAGCTCTCTAGCCAAAAACATTCAGTACTTC.